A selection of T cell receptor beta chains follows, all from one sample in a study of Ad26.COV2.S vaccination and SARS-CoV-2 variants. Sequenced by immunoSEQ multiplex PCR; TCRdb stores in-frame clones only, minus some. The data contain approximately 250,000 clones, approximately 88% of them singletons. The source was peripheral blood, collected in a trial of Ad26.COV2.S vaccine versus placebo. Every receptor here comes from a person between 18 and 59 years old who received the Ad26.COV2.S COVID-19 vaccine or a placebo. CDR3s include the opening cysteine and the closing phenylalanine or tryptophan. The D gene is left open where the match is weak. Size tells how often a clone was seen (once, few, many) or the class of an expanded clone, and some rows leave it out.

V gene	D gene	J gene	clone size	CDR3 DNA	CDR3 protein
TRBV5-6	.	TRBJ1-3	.	TGTGCCAGCAGCCTGGAGCAGTTCCACTCTGGAAACACCATATATTTT	CASSLEQFHSGNTIYF
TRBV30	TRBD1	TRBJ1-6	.	TGTGCCTGGAGTGGGGACAGGGGCGCTCCCCTCCACTTT	CAWSGDRGAPLHF
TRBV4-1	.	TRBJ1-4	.	TGCGCCAGCAGCCAAGTTGGGGGGATGCGTTCTAATGAAAAACTGTTTTTT	CASSQVGGMRSNEKLFF
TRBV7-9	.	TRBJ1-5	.	TGTGCCAGCAGCTTTTCACAGGATAGCAATCAGCCCCAGCATTTT	CASSFSQDSNQPQHF
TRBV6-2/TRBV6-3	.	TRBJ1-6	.	TGTGCCAGCAGTTACGGAGGGTTGGTTGATTCACCCCTCCACTTT	CASSYGGLVDSPLHF
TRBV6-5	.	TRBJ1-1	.	TGTGCCAGCAGTTCCGTGGGCGCGAGGAACACTGAAGCTTTCTTT	CASSSVGARNTEAFF
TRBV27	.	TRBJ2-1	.	TGTGCCAGCAGTTACAGGTACAATGAGCAGTTCTTC	CASSYRYNEQFF
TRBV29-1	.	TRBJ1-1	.	TGCAGCGTTTGGGCAGGGAACACTGAAGCTTTCTTT	CSVWAGNTEAFF
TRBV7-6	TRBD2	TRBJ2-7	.	TGTGCCAGCAGCGGACTAGAATTGGCCGAGCAGTACTTC	CASSGLELAEQYF
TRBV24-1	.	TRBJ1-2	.	TGTGCCACCAGTGAAACCGGGCTTAACTATGGCTACACCTTC	CATSETGLNYGYTF
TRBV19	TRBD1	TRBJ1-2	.	TGTGCCAGTAGTAAGGGGACAGGGACGGGCTACACCTTC	CASSKGTGTGYTF
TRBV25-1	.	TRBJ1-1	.	TGTGCCAGCAGTTCAGGAGGCTCCCGTGAAGCTTTCTTT	CASSSGGSREAFF
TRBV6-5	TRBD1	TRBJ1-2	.	TGTGCCAGCACTTACCTGCGGACAGGGGGGATATATGGCTACACCTTC	CASTYLRTGGIYGYTF
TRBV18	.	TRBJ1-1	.	TGTGCCAGCTCACCCGAGCAGAACACTGAAGCTTTCTTT	CASSPEQNTEAFF
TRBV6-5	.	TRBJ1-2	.	TGTGCCAGCAGTTTCCGTCCCGCTAACTATGGCTACACCTTC	CASSFRPANYGYTF
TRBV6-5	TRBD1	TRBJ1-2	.	TGTGCCAGCAGTCCTTCCGGGACAGGGGGCTATGGCTACACCTTC	CASSPSGTGGYGYTF
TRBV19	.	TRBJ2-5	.	TGTGCCAGTAGTATTTCCGGACTCCAAGAGACCCAGTACTTC	CASSISGLQETQYF
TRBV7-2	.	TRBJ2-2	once	TGTGCCAGCAGCTTCCCAGCCGGGGAGCTGTTTTTT	CASSFPAGELFF
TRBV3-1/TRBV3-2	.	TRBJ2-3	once	TGTGCCAGCAGCCAGAATGTGGGGAGCACAGATACGCAGTATTTT	CASSQNVGSTDTQYF
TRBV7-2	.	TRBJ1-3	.	TGTGCCAGCAGCTTAAGGGGACGTGGAAACACCATATATTTT	CASSLRGRGNTIYF
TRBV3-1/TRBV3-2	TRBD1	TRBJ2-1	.	TGTGCCAGCAGCTATGGACAGGGGGCTATCTACAATGAGCAGTTCTTC	CASSYGQGAIYNEQFF
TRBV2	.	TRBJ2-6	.	TGTGCCAGCTCTGGGGCCAACGTCCTGACTTTC	CASSGANVLTF
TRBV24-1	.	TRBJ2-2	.	TGTGCCACCAGTGAACACAGGGAAACCGGGGAGCTGTTTTTT	CATSEHRETGELFF
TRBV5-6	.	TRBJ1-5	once	TGTGCCAGCAGCTTGGGACCCCAGCTTTTGGGCAATCAGCCCCAGCATTTT	CASSLGPQLLGNQPQHF
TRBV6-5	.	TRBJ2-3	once	TGTGCCAGCAGTATTACAGGGTTTAGTACAGATACGCAGTATTTT	CASSITGFSTDTQYF
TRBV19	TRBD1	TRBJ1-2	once	TGTGCCAGTAGTGACAACAGGGGGCGCAACTATGGCTACACCTTC	CASSDNRGRNYGYTF
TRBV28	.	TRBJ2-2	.	TGTGCCAGCAGTGAGACAGGGAACACCGGGGAGCTGTTTTTT	CASSETGNTGELFF
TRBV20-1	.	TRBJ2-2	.	TGCAGTGCTAGTGTGGGCAGGGCGAACGGGGAGCTGTTTTTT	CSASVGRANGELFF
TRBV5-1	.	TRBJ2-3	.	TGCGCCAGCAGCTTAAGCGGCACAGATACGCAGTATTTT	CASSLSGTDTQYF
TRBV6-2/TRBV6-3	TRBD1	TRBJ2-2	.	TGTGCCAGCAGTTACCTAAGGGGACCGCACAGGGGGCCCGCCGGGGAGCTGTTTTTT	CASSYLRGPHRGPAGELFF
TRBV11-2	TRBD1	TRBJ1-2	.	TGTGCCAGCAGCTCCATCAGGGACAGGGGGAATGGCTACACCTTC	CASSSIRDRGNGYTF
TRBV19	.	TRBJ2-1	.	TGTGCCAGTAGTATAGTCGGTCGAGCCTACAATGAGCAGTTCTTC	CASSIVGRAYNEQFF
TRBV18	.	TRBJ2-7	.	TGTGCCAGCTCTCCTATGAGCTCCTACGAGCAGTACTTC	CASSPMSSYEQYF
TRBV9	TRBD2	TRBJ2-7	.	TGTGCCAGCAGCGTAGGGCTAGCGGGGGCCTACGAGCAGTACTTC	CASSVGLAGAYEQYF
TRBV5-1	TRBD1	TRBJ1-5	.	TGCGCCAGCAGCTGGGACAGGGGTCAGCCCCAGCATTTT	CASSWDRGQPQHF
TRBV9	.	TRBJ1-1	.	TGTGCCAGCAGCGCGTCAGGGTGGAACACTGAAGCTTTCTTT	CASSASGWNTEAFF
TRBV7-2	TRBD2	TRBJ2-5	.	TGTGCCAGCAGCTGGGGTGGGCTAGCGGAAGAGACCCAGTACTTC	CASSWGGLAEETQYF
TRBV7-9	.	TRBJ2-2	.	TGTGCCAGCAGCTGGGGGGACACGAACACCGGGGAGCTGTTTTTT	CASSWGDTNTGELFF
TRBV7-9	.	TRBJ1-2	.	TGTGCCAGCAGCCCCCAGGTGCTGGATAGGAACTATGGCTACACCTTC	CASSPQVLDRNYGYTF
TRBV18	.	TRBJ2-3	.	TGTGCCAGCTCACCGCAACGGGGGGCTGGCGATACGCAGTATTTT	CASSPQRGAGDTQYF
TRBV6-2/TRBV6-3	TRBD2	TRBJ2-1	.	TGTGCCAGCAGTTACTCCCGCAGGGAGGGTGCTGAGCAGTTCTTC	CASSYSRREGAEQFF
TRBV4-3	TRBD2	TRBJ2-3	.	TGCGCCAGCAGCCAACTAGCGGGAGCGGGGGCAGATACGCAGTATTTT	CASSQLAGAGADTQYF
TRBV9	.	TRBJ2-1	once	TGTGCCAGCAGCCCAACCGGAGTTGAGCAGTTCTTC	CASSPTGVEQFF
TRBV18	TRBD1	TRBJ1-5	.	TGTGCCAGCTCACCTTACGGGACAGAGAGCAATCAGCCCCAGCATTTT	CASSPYGTESNQPQHF
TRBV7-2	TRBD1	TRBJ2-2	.	TGTGCCAGCAGCTTAGACAGGGGGCCCGGGGAGCTGTTTTTT	CASSLDRGPGELFF
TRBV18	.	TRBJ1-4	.	TGTGCCAGCTCAGGGTACCCAAATGAAAAACTGTTTTTT	CASSGYPNEKLFF
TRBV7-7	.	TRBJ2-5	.	TGTGCTAGCAGCTCCCCTTTGGAGACCCAGTACTTC	CASSSPLETQYF
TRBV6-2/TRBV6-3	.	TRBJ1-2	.	TGTGCCAGCAGCCTTCTTCAGGGGTCAAAATATGGCTACACCTTC	CASSLLQGSKYGYTF
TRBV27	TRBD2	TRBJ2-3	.	TGTGCCAGCAGTTTAGGTCTAGCGGGAGGGCCTTTGTCGGGAGATACGCAGTATTTT	CASSLGLAGGPLSGDTQYF